This T cell receptor (beta chain) came from a study of CD8 T cells in Susac syndrome. RNA in amounts of about 0.5 to 1 ug was reverse transcribed with random hexamers. An immunoSEQ multiplex PCR amplified TCR beta CDR3 over 54 Vbeta and 13 Jbeta. Via MiXCR, TCRdb re-called the immunoSEQ multiplex PCR reads, giving one row per CDR3 protein. The sample contains 90,000 to 150,000 distinct CDR3 sequences, just under 95% of which appear only once. The CDR3 totals 16 residues. CDR1 SGHRS and CDR2 YFSETQ come from the germline V gene. V was trimmed by 7 bases and J by 0 bases, leaving 19 bases between them. From blood CD8+ and CD4+ T cells, TCR beta sequences were generated. Healthy donors, matched for age and sex, constituted the control group.

The sample taken for sequencing was CD8+ T cells from PBMCs. The chain carries TRBV5-1 and TRBJ1-1; no clear D gene. This receptor was identified in a human donor in good health. This CDR3 is CASCPNLQAMNTEAFF. The CDR3 DNA reads as TGCGCCAGCTGCCCAAACTTGCAGGCTATGAACACTGAAGCTTTCTTT.